These 10 T cell receptor beta chains came from one sample sequenced in a study of OX40 agonist ivuxolimab in advanced cancers. TCRdb's table, derived via immunoSEQ multiplex PCR, lists solely in-frame clones and lacks some. The sample records tens of thousands of clones, around 87% being singletons. The sample here was CD4+ or CD8+ T cells sorted from blood, taken in a trial of the OX40 agonist ivuxolimab. Receptors were obtained from an adult with an advanced solid tumor such as melanoma, head and neck, liver or kidney cancer.

The chain is built from TRBV7-2 and TRBJ2-3; 8 bases are a match to TRBD2. The CDR3 contains 14 residues. Trimming cost V 6 bases and J 2 bases; bases outside gene matches: 4. Germline CDR1 and CDR2: SGHTA and FQGNSA. DNA for the CDR3: TGTGCCAGCAGTTCTAGCGGGTTCACAGATACGCAGTATTTT. Its protein product is CASSSSGFTDTQYF.

The rearrangement links TRBV11-2 to TRBJ1-2, with D perhaps TRBD1 (6 bases). This CDR3 is built from 13 residues. Trimming removed 2 bases from V and 7 bases from J, with 11 bases in between. Germline CDR1 and CDR2: SGHAT and FQNNGV. The CDR3 protein is CASSLSGVPGYTF. The CDR3 nucleotides are TGTGCCAGCAGCTTATCAGGGGTGCCTGGCTACACCTTC.

The V gene is TRBV19, the J gene TRBJ2-5; D gene ambiguous. Trimming shortened V by 5 bases and J by 5 bases, and 12 bases separated the two germline ends. The CDR3 loop spans 13 amino acids. CDR1 is LNHDA, CDR2 SQIVND, per germline (reference sequence). CDR3 sequence (DNA): TGTGCCAGTAGTTTAAGCCTCGGGGAGACCCAGTACTTC. This translates into CASSLSLGETQYF.

The V gene is TRBV27, the J gene TRBJ2-4, with D perhaps matching TRBD1 (6 bases). Trimming removed 3 bases at V and 5 bases at J, with 14 bases between. This CDR3 has 15 residues. Germline-derived CDR1 and CDR2 are MNHEY and SMNVEV (reference sequence). CDR3 sequence (DNA): TGTGCCAGCAGTTTCGTCCGGGACATCGAAAACATTCAGTACTTC. This translates into CASSFVRDIENIQYF.

The chain joins TRBV7-2 to TRBJ2-3; no reliable D call. Trimming left V 2 bases short and J 10 bases short, with 7 bases between. Germline-derived CDR1 and CDR2 are SGHTA and FQGNSA. The CDR3 sequence is 11 residues long. CDR3 sequence (DNA): TGTGCCAGCAGCTTATCCGGGCCGCAGTATTTT. Its protein product is CASSLSGPQYF.

This clone showed up just once. The J gene is TRBJ1-2, the V gene TRBV9; TRBD1 matches 7 bases. In germline, CDR1 is SGDLS, CDR2 YYNGEE. This CDR3 is 18 amino acids long. V lost 0 bases and J lost 3; bases outside the gene matches: 14. CDR3 amino acids: CASSVGIGLGDSHYGYTF. CDR3 nucleotide sequence: TGTGCCAGCAGCGTAGGAATTGGTCTGGGGGACAGCCACTATGGCTACACCTTC.

This sequence joins TRBV7-6 and TRBJ1-2; no firm D call. The CDR3 contains 13 residues. V lost 5 bases to trimming and J lost 7 bases, with 14 bases between them. Per germline, CDR1 SGHVS and CDR2 FNYEAQ. The CDR3, as DNA: TGTGCCAGCAGCCCCGAAGGGCGCAGTGGCTACACCTTC. Protein sequence: CASSPEGRSGYTF.

This clone was recorded once. The chain links TRBV5-1 to TRBJ1-1; possibly TRBD1 for D (5 bases). The CDR3 runs to 15 residues. The V gene's germline CDR1 is SGHRS and CDR2 YFSETQ. The V end was cut by 2 bases, the J end by 14 bases, with 25 bases between. The CDR3, as DNA: TGCGCCAGCAGCTTCACCTCGGGACCCCCCGCACTAAGGTTCTTT. Translation gives CASSFTSGPPALRFF. The full variable domain, rest sourced from reference TRBV5-1 and TRBJ1-1, is KAGVTQTPRYLIKTRGQQVTLSCSPISGHRSVSWYQQTPGQGLQFLFEYFSETQRNKGNFPGRFSGRQFSNSRSEMNVSTLELGDSALYLCASSFTSGPPALRFFGQGTRLTVV.

This clone was seen only once. The germline gene is not matched at one end of the junction; a read error may be the cause. V usage is TRBV7-7 and J usage is TRBJ2-5; D may be TRBD1 or TRBD2 (5 bases each). Germline CDR1 SSHAT, CDR2 FNYEAQ (reference sequence). CDR3 length equals 14 residues. CDR3 in amino acids: CASSPSGTQETQYF. The CDR3 nucleotides are TGTGCTAGCAGCCCAAGTGGGACCCAAGAGACCCAGTACTTC. Full variable domain (missing parts from reference TRBV7-7 and TRBJ2-5): GAGVSQSPRYKVTKRGQDVTLRCDPISSHATLYWYQQALGQGPEFLTYFNYEAQPDKSGLPSDRFSAERPEGSISTLTIQRTEQRDSAMYRCASSPSGTQETQYFGPGTRLLVL.

This rearrangement joins TRBV7-2 to TRBJ1-4, with 7 nucleotides matching TRBD1. The junction had 7 bases not matched to a gene; V was cut back by 5 bases and J by 4 bases. The V gene's germline CDR1 is SGHTA and CDR2 FQGNSA. The CDR3 is 15 residues long. DNA for the CDR3: TGTGCCAGCAGCCCCACAGGGGTGGATAATGAAAAACTGTTTTTT. Protein product: CASSPTGVDNEKLFF.